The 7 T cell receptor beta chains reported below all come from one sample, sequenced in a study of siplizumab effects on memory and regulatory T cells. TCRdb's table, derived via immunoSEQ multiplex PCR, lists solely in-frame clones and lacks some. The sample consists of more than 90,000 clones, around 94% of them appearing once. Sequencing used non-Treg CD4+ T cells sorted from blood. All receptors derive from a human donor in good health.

The CDR3 sequence is CASSPDRGGSYEQYF. Written as DNA, the CDR3 is TGTGCCAGCAGTCCCGACAGGGGAGGCTCCTACGAGCAGTACTTC. The genes are TRBV6-1 and TRBJ2-7; 8 bases map to TRBD1. The CDR3 extends over 15 amino acids. In germline, CDR1 is MNHNS, CDR2 SASEGT. The V and J ends lost 5 bases and 0 bases, in that order; junction bases with no gene match: 6.

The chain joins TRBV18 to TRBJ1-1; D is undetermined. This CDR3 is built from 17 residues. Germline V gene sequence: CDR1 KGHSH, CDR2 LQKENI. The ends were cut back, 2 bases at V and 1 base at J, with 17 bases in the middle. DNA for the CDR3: TGTGCCAGCTCACCAGGGTACACTGGAAAAGAGAACACTGAAGCTTTCTTT. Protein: CASSPGYTGKENTEAFF.

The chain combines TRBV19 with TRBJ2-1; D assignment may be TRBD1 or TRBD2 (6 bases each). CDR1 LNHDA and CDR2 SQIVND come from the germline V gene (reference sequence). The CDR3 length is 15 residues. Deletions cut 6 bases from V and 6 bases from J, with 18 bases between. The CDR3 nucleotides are TGTGCCAGTAGCCTTGGGGGCTCTAGCGTCAATGAGCAGTTCTTC. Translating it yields CASSLGGSSVNEQFF. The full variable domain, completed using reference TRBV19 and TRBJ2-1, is DGGITQSPKYLFRKEGQNVTLSCEQNLNHDAMYWYRQDPGQGLRLIYYSQIVNDFQKGDIAEGYSVSREKKESFPLTVTSAQKNPTAFYLCASSLGGSSVNEQFFGPGTRLTVL.

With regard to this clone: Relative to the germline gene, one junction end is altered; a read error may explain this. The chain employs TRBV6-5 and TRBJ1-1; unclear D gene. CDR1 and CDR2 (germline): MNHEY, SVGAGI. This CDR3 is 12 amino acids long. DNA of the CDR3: TGTGCCAGCAGTTCTACCGAAGGTCACGCCGAATTT. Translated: CASSSTEGHAEF.

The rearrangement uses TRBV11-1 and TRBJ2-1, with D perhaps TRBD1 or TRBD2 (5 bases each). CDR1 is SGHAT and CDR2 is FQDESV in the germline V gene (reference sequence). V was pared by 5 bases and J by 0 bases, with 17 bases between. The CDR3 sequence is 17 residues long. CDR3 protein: CASSPGGSASSYNEQFF. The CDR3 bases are TGTGCCAGCAGCCCTGGGGGTAGCGCTAGCTCCTACAATGAGCAGTTCTTC. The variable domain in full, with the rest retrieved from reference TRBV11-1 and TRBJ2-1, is EAEVAQSPRYKITEKSQAVAFWCDPISGHATLYWYRQILGQGPELLVQFQDESVVDDSQLPKDRFSAERLKGVDSTLKIQPAELGDSAMYLCASSPGGSASSYNEQFFGPGTRLTVL.

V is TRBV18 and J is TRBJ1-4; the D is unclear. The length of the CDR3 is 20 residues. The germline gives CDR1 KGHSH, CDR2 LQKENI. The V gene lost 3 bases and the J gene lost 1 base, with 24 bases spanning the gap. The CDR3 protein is CASSPYTSGLLGLTNEKLFF. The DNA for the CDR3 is TGTGCCAGCTCACCCTATACTTCGGGCCTCCTCGGCTTAACTAATGAAAAACTGTTTTTT. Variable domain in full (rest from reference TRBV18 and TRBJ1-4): NAGVMQNPRHLVRRRGQEARLRCSPMKGHSHVYWYRQLPEEGLKFMVYLQKENIIDESGMPKERFSAEFPKEGPSILRIQQVVRGDSAAYFCASSPYTSGLLGLTNEKLFFGSGTQLSVL.

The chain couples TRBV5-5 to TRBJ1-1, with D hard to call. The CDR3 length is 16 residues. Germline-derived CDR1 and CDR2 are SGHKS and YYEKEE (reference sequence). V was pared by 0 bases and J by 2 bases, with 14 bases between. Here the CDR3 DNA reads TGTGCCAGCAGCTTGGGATTAGTGGGCTTTAACACTGAAGCTTTCTTT. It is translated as CASSLGLVGFNTEAFF.